These 22 T cell receptor beta chains originate from one sample sequenced in a study of technical replicates of blood from a handful of donors (dated by TCRdb to about 2017). The method was the immunoSEQ multiplex PCR assay. This immuneACCESS table, as held by TCRdb, lists in-frame sequences with V and J called but not all clones. Of the missing ones, under half trace to an unresolved V gene in checked studies; the others have no known cause. This sample holds almost 70,000 clones; 92% were observed only once. In total, the top ten clones hold roughly 0.39% of the sample. The sequenced sample was T cells isolated from PBMCs. Receptor source: a human donor in good health.

V usage is TRBV19 and J usage is TRBJ2-5; tentatively, D is TRBD2 (5 bases). Per germline, CDR1 LNHDA and CDR2 SQIVND (reference sequence). This CDR3 is built from 17 residues. Trimming shortened V by 1 base and J by 0 bases, and 15 bases separated the two germline ends. The CDR3 DNA sequence: TGTGCCAGTAGTATAGGGGCGGGCCCTAAAAACCAAGAGACCCAGTACTTC. Translating gives CASSIGAGPKNQETQYF.

The V and J genes are TRBV27 and TRBJ2-1; TRBD2 matches at 14 bases. Germline assignment: CDR1 MNHEY and CDR2 SMNVEV (reference sequence). The trim removed 0 bases at V and 5 bases at J, leaving 12 bases unmatched. This CDR3 has 20 amino acids. The CDR3 is CASSLSWTSGRPPAHNEQFF. The CDR3 DNA is TGTGCCAGCAGTTTATCGTGGACTAGCGGGAGGCCCCCTGCCCACAATGAGCAGTTCTTC.

This chain uses TRBV6-1 with TRBJ1-1; the D gene is possibly TRBD1 (5 bases). Per the germline V gene, CDR1 is MNHNS and CDR2 is SASEGT. Trimming cost V 3 bases and J 1 base, with 9 bases left between them. CDR3 length: 14 amino acids. In nucleotides, the CDR3 is TGTGCCAGCAGTGAGCAGGGTGGGAACACTGAAGCTTTCTTT. It codes for CASSEQGGNTEAFF.

This CDR3 is CASSSPTGTYEQYF. The CDR3 DNA sequence: TGTGCCAGCAGCTCCCCGACAGGGACCTACGAGCAGTACTTC. The V call is TRBV5-4, the J call TRBJ2-7; 7 bases line up with TRBD1. The J segment lost 2 bases and the V segment lost 3 bases, leaving 5 bases of the junction unmatched. CDR1 and CDR2 from the germline V gene are SGHNT and YYREEE (reference sequence). The CDR3 extends over 14 amino acids.

The J gene is TRBJ2-7, the V gene TRBV6-5; TRBD2 matches at 9 bases. Looked up from germline, CDR1 is MNHEY and CDR2 is SVGAGI. Trimming cost V 6 bases and J 3 bases; bases outside gene matches: 6. The CDR3 is made up of 14 amino acids. CDR3 bases: TGTGCCAGCAGGCCGGGACTAGCTTTCTACGAGCAGTACTTC. This encodes CASRPGLAFYEQYF.

The chain is built from TRBV7-3 and TRBJ2-1; 14 bases agree with TRBD2. Germline CDR1 and CDR2: SGHTA and FQGTGA. This CDR3 is built from 21 residues. Trimming removed 4 bases from V and 2 bases from J; junction bases left unmatched: 16. CDR3 DNA: TGTGCCAGCAGCTCGCCCCACCCCGGGACTAGCGGGAGCGCCCCCTACAATGAGCAGTTCTTC. Protein: CASSSPHPGTSGSAPYNEQFF.

The chain links TRBV6-1 to TRBJ1-1, with TRBD1 as a possible D gene (6 bases). The CDR3 extends over 15 amino acids. Germline-derived CDR1 and CDR2 are MNHNS and SASEGT. The V end was cut by 2 bases, the J end by 0 bases, with 10 bases between. CDR3 coding DNA: TGTGCCAGCAGTGAATTACAGGGAGTGAACACTGAAGCTTTCTTT. Translation gives CASSELQGVNTEAFF.

This chain links TRBV11-2 with TRBJ2-2, with D perhaps TRBD1 (5 bases). This CDR3 region has 15 residues. The germline V gene has CDR1 SGHAT and CDR2 FQNNGV. V shed 6 bases and J shed 0 bases, with 11 bases lying between them. This chain's CDR3 is CASSTKGSNTGELFF. DNA for the CDR3: TGTGCCAGCAGTACAAAGGGGTCGAACACCGGGGAGCTGTTTTTT. The complete variable domain, with remaining parts taken from reference TRBV11-2 and TRBJ2-2, reads EAGVAQSPRYKIIEKRQSVAFWCNPISGHATLYWYQQILGQGPKLLIQFQNNGVVDDSQLPKDRFSAERLKGVDSTLKIQPAKLEDSAVYLCASSTKGSNTGELFFGEGSRLTVL.

The chain uses TRBV4-3 and TRBJ2-3; D might be TRBD2 (6 bases). V dropped 6 bases and J dropped 2 bases, with 30 bases sitting between them. Germline CDR1 and CDR2: LGHNA and YSLEER. There are 20 residues in the CDR3. CDR3 DNA sequence: TGCGCCAGCAGACCTTCTTACTGTTTTGCAACGGGGGAAAACACAGATACGCAGTATTTT. Translation: CASRPSYCFATGENTDTQYF.

The chain employs TRBV5-4 and TRBJ2-1, with TRBD2 matching 9 bases. Germline V gives CDR1 SGHNT, CDR2 YYREEE (reference sequence). The J segment lost 5 bases and the V segment lost 7 bases, leaving 7 bases of the junction unmatched. The CDR3 extends over 14 amino acids. The DNA of the CDR3 is TGTGCCAGCCCAACTAGCGGGCACCACAATGAGCAGTTCTTC. It translates to CASPTSGHHNEQFF.

The rearrangement joins TRBV19 to TRBJ2-7; 10 bases are shared with TRBD1. J lost 7 bases, V lost 7 bases, and 7 bases had no gene match. The CDR3 extends over 13 amino acids. Germline V gene sequence: CDR1 LNHDA, CDR2 SQIVND (reference sequence). CDR3 amino acids: CASTGQGEYEQYF. The CDR3 bases are TGTGCCAGTACCGGACAGGGGGAGTATGAGCAGTACTTC.

CDR3 DNA sequence: TGTGCCAGCACCCCAGCGGGATATGGAGATACGCAGTATTTT. Amino acids: CASTPAGYGDTQYF. This chain links TRBV25-1 with TRBJ2-3; 7 bases match TRBD2. The CDR3 totals 14 residues. Losses at the gene ends were 7 bases for V and 5 bases for J; bases not matched to a gene: 9. From germline, CDR1 is MGHDK and CDR2 SYGVNS.

V gene TRBV27 combines with J gene TRBJ1-5, with 10 bases identical to TRBD1. The CDR3 runs to 14 residues. Germline CDR1 is MNHEY and CDR2 is SMNVEV (reference sequence). With V trimmed by 6 bases and J by 7 bases, 6 bases remained unmatched. CDR3 coding DNA: TGTGCCAGCAGCCTTGACAGGGGGCTACAGCCCCAGCATTTT. Translating it yields CASSLDRGLQPQHF.

Concerning this clone: Other DNA sequences of this sample code for an identical CDR3. The V call is TRBV19, the J call TRBJ1-1, with D tentatively TRBD1 (5 bases). V lost 3 bases to trimming and J lost 1 base, with 6 bases between them. This CDR3 region has 13 residues. CDR1 LNHDA and CDR2 SQIVND come from the germline V gene (reference sequence). The CDR3 region is CASSITGNTEAFF. DNA of the CDR3: TGTGCCAGTAGTATTACAGGGAACACTGAAGCTTTCTTT.

The V and J genes are TRBV11-2 and TRBJ2-7, with 7 bases fitting TRBD2. The junction had 2 bases not matched to a gene; V was cut back by 3 bases and J by 3 bases. CDR1 is SGHAT, CDR2 FQNNGV, per germline. This CDR3 is 13 amino acids long. The DNA of the CDR3 is TGTGCCAGCAGCTTTCAGCGGGGCTACGAGCAGTACTTC. Residues: CASSFQRGYEQYF.

The gene calls are TRBV6-5 and TRBJ2-3, with 7 bases identical to TRBD2. V lost 0 bases, J lost 1 base, and 4 bases stayed unmatched. Germline V gene data show CDR1 as MNHEY and CDR2 as SVGAGI. This CDR3 comprises 16 residues. The CDR3 loop is CASSYSSGLGTDTQYF. DNA of the CDR3: TGTGCCAGCAGTTACTCTAGCGGACTAGGCACAGATACGCAGTATTTT.

The J gene is TRBJ2-2, the V gene TRBV9, with 9 nucleotides matching TRBD2. Germline assignment: CDR1 SGDLS and CDR2 YYNGEE. The CDR3 extends over 19 amino acids. Losses at the gene ends were 0 bases for V and 4 bases for J; bases not matched to a gene: 13. In DNA, the CDR3 is TGTGCCAGCAGCGTAGTAGTAGCGGGAGACCCGATCCGCACCGGGGAGCTGTTTTTT. This codes for CASSVVVAGDPIRTGELFF.

This sequence joins TRBV10-3 and TRBJ2-7; 7 nucleotides line up with TRBD2. From germline, CDR1 is ENHRY and CDR2 SYGVKD. Losses at the gene ends were 2 bases for V and 6 bases for J; bases not matched to a gene: 13. This CDR3 is built from 16 residues. The CDR3: CAISEASLAEPAEQYF. The CDR3 DNA sequence: TGTGCCATCAGTGAGGCGAGTCTAGCGGAGCCCGCCGAGCAGTACTTC.

This rearrangement joins TRBV5-1 to TRBJ2-7; 12 bases agree with TRBD2. The germline CDR1 and CDR2 sequences are SGHRS and YFSETQ. The CDR3 is 16 residues long. The V and J ends lost 3 bases and 5 bases, in that order; junction bases with no gene match: 9. CDR3 sequence reads: CASSSRASGRVNEQYF. The CDR3, as DNA: TGCGCCAGCAGCTCAAGGGCTAGCGGGAGGGTAAACGAGCAGTACTTC.

The rearrangement uses TRBV28 and TRBJ2-5; 8 bases are shared with TRBD1. Looked up from germline, CDR1 is MDHEN and CDR2 is SYDVKM. CDR3 length: 16 amino acids. J gave up 5 bases and V 5 bases, and 13 bases lay outside the gene matches. CDR3 amino acids: CASSPTGQVNMETQYF. CDR3 sequence (DNA): TGTGCCAGCAGTCCCACGGGACAGGTCAATATGGAGACCCAGTACTTC.

The chain is built from TRBV5-6 and TRBJ2-1; a weak D match, TRBD2 (6 bases). V dropped 2 bases and J dropped 3 bases, with 12 bases sitting between them. Per germline, CDR1 SGHDT and CDR2 YYEEEE. The CDR3 loop spans 15 amino acids. CDR3 DNA sequence: TGTGCCAGCAGCTTTTTCTCGGGACTCTACAATGAGCAGTTCTTC. This gives the protein CASSFFSGLYNEQFF.

The V call is TRBV20-1, the J call TRBJ1-2; no clear D. Germline V gene data show CDR1 as DFQATT and CDR2 as SNEGSKA (reference sequence). V was clipped by 3 bases and J by 4 bases, with 3 bases between them. The CDR3 extends over 10 amino acids. This chain's CDR3 is CSASIYGYTF. DNA of the CDR3: TGCAGTGCTAGTATCTATGGCTACACCTTC.